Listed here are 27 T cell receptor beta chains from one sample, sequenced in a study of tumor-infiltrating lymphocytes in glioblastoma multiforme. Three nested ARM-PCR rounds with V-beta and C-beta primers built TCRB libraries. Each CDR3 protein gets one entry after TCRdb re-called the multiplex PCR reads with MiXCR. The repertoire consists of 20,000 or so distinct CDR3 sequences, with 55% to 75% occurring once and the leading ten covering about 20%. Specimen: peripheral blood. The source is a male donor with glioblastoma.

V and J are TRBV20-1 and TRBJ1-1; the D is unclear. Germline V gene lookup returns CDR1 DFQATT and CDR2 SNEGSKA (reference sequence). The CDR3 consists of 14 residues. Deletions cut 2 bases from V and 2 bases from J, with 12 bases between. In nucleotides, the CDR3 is TGCAGTGCTAGATTTGGCCCGTCAAACACTGAAGCTTTCTTT. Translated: CSARFGPSNTEAFF.

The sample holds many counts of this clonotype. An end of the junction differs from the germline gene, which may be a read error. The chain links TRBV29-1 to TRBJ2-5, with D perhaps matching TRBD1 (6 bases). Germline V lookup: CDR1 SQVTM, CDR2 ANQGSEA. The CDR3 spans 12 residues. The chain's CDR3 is CNVVAGEETQYF. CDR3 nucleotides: TGCAACGTTGTTGCAGGGGAAGAGACCCAGTACTTC.

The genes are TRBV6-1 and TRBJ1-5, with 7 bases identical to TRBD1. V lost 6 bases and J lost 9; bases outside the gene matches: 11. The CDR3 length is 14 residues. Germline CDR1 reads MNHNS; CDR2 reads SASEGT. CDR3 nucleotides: TGTGCCAGCAGCGTTGGGACAGCCGGTCGGCCCCAGCATTTT. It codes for CASSVGTAGRPQHF.

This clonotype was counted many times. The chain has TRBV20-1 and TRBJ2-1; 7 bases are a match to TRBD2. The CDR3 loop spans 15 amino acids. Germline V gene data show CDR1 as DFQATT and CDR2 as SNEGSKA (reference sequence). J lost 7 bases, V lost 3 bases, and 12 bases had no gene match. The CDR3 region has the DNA TGCAGTGCTAGCGGACTAGATTCCCGCTTTAATGAGCAGTTCTTC. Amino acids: CSASGLDSRFNEQFF.

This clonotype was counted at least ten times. As DNA, the CDR3 is TGTGCCAGCAGCTCCCGACTAGCGGGTTTTGATGAGCAGTTCTTC. Protein product: CASSSRLAGFDEQFF. The chain links TRBV11-2 to TRBJ2-1; TRBD2 matches at 10 bases. The CDR3 contains 15 residues. After removal of 4 bases from V and 8 bases from J, the junction contained 8 bases not matched to a gene. The germline V gene has CDR1 SGHAT and CDR2 FQNNGV.

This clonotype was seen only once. The CDR3 nucleotides read TGTGCCAGCAGCCAGGGGACTAGCGGGGCCCAAGAGACCCAGTACTTC. It codes for CASSQGTSGAQETQYF. This chain uses TRBV4-2 with TRBJ2-5, with 13 bases matching TRBD2. CDR3 length equals 16 residues. V trimming: 3 bases; J trimming: 1 base; junction bases outside the gene matches: 2. Germline CDR1 and CDR2: LGHNA and YNFKEQ.

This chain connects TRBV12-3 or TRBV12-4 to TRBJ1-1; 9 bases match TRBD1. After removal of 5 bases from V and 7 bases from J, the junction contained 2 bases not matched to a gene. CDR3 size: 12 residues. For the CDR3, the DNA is TGTGCCAGCAGTCACAGGGGGCATGAAGCTTTCTTT. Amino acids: CASSHRGHEAFF.

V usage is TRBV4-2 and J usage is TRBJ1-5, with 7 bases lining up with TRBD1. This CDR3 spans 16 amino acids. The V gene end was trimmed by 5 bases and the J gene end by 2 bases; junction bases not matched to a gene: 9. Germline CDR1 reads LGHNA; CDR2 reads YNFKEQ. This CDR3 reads CASSNETGEGNQPQHF. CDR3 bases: TGTGCCAGCAGCAACGAAACAGGGGAAGGCAATCAGCCCCAGCATTTT.

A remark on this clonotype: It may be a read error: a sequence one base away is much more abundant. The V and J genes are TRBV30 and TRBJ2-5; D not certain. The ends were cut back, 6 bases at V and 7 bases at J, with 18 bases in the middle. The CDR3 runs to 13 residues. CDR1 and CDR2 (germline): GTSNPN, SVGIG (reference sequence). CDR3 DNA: TGTGCCTGTACTGCCCAGGCCGGTGTGACCCAGTACTTC. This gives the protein CACTAQAGVTQYF.

CDR3 residues: CSARGRATDTQYF. The CDR3 bases are TGCAGTGCTAGAGGGCGGGCCACAGATACGCAGTATTTT. This chain connects TRBV20-1 to TRBJ2-3; maybe TRBD2 (5 bases). The CDR3 is made up of 13 amino acids. Looked up from germline, CDR1 is DFQATT and CDR2 is SNEGSKA (reference sequence). V shed 1 base and J shed 2 bases, with 7 bases lying between them.

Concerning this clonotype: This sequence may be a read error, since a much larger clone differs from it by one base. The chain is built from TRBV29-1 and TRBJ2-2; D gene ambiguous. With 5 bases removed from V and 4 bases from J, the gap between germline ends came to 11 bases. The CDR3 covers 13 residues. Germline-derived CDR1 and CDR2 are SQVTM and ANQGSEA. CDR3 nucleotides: TGCAGCGTTAGTTTTCGAGGCACCGGGGAGCTGTTTTTT. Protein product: CSVSFRGTGELFF.

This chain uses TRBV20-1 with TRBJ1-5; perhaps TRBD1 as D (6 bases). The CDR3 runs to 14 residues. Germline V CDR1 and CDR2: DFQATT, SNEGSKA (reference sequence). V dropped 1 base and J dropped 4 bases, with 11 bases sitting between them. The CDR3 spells CSARAGAGNQPQHF. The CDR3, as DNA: TGCAGTGCTAGAGCAGGGGCAGGGAATCAGCCCCAGCATTTT.

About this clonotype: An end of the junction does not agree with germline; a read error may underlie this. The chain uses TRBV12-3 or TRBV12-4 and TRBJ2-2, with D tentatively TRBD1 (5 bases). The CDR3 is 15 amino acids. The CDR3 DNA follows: TGTGCTAGCAGTACATACACAGGGAACACCGGGGAGCTGTTTTTT. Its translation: CASSTYTGNTGELFF.

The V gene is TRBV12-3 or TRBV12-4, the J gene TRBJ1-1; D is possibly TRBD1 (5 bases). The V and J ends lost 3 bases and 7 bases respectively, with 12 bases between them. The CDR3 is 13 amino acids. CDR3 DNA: TGTGCCAGCAGTTTCGGGGGGTACAATGAAGCTTTCTTT. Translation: CASSFGGYNEAFF.

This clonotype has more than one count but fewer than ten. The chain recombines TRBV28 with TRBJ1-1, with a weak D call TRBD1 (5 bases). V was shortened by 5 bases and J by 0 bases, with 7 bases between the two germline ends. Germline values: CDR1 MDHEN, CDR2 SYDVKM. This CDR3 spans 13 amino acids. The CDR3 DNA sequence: TGTGCCAGCAGTGGGGGTCTGAACACTGAAGCTTTCTTT. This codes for CASSGGLNTEAFF.

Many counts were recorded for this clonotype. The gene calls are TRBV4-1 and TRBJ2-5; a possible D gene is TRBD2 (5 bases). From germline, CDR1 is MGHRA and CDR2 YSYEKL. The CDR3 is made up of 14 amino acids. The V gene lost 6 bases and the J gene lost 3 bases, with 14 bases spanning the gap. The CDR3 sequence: CASRDSETKETQYF. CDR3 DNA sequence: TGCGCCAGCAGGGACTCAGAAACCAAAGAGACCCAGTACTTC.

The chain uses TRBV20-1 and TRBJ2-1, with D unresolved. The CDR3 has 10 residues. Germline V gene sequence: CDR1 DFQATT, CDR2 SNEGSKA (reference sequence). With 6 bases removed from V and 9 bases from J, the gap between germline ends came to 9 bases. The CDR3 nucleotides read TGCAGTGCCCGACAACCTGAGCAGTTCTTC. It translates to CSARQPEQFF.

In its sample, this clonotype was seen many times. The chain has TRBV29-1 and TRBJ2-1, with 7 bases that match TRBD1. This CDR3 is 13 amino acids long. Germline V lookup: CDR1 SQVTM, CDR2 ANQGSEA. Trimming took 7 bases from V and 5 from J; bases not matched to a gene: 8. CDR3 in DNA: TGCAGCGGTAGTACCGGGACAGACAATGAGCAGTTCTTC. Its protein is CSGSTGTDNEQFF.

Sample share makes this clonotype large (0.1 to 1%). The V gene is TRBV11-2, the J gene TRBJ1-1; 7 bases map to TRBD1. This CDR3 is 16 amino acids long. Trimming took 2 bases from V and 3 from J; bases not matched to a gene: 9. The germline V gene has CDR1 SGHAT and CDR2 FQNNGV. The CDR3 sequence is CASSLLQQGLDTEAFF. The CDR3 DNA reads TGTGCCAGCAGCTTACTCCAACAGGGGCTGGACACTGAAGCTTTCTTT.

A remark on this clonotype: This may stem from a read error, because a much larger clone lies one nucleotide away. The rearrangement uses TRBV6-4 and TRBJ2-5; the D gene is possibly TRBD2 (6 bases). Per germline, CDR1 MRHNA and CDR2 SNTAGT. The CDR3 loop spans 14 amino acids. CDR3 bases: TGTGCCAGCAGTGTTTCGGGAGTCCAAGATACCCAGTACTTC. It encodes CASSVSGVQDTQYF.

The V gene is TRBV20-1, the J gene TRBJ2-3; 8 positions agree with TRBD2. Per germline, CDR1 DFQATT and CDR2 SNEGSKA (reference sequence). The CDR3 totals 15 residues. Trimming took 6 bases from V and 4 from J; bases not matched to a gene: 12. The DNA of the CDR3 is TGCAGTGCACCTACCAGCGGGAGCCTCCCAGATACGCAGTATTTT. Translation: CSAPTSGSLPDTQYF.

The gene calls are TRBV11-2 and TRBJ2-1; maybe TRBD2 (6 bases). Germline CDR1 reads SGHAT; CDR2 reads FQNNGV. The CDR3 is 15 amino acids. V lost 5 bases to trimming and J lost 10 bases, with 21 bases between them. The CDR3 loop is CASSAGTGTLGEQFF. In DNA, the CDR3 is TGTGCCAGCAGCGCCGGGACTGGGACTTTAGGGGAGCAGTTCTTC.

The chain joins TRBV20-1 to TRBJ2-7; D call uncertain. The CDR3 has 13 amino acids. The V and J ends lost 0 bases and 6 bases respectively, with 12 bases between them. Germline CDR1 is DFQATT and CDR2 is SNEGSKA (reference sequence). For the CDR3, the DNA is TGCAGTGCTAGAGAGGCCCCAGCAACCGAGCAGTACTTC. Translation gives CSAREAPATEQYF.

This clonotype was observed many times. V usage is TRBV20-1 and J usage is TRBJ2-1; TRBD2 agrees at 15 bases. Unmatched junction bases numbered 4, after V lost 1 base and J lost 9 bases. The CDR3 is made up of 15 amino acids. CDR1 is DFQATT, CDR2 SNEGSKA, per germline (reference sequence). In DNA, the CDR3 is TGCAGTGCTAGAGCCGGGACTAGCGGGAGGTCTGAGCAGTTCTTC. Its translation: CSARAGTSGRSEQFF.

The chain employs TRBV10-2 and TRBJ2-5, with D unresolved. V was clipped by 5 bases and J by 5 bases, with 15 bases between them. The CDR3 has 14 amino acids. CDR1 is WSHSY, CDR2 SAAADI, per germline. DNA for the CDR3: TGCGCCAGCAGTAGGAGCAGTAGGGTGGAGACCCAGTACTTC. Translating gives CASSRSSRVETQYF.

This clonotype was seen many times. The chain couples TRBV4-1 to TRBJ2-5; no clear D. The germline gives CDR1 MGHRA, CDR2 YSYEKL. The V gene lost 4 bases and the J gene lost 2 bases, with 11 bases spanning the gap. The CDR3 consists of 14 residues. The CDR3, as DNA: TGCGCCAGCAGCCCCTCGGCTGGGCAAGAGACCCAGTACTTC. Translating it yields CASSPSAGQETQYF.

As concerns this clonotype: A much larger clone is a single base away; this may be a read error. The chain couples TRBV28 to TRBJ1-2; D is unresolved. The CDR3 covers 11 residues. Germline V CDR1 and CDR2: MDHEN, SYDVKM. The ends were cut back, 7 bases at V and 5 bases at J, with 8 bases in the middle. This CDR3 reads CASKSDYGYTF. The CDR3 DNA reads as TGTGCCAGCAAGAGTGATTATGGCTACACCTTC.